Here is one TCR beta chain with its context. The CDR3 contains 15 residues. V dropped 6 bases and J dropped 5; count of bases not matched to a gene: 10. Per germline, CDR1 MNHEY and CDR2 SMNVEV (reference sequence). This sample is drawn from a study of blood T cell repertoires in COVID-19. Across the whole study: T cells, B-cell-depleted T cells, or PBMCs supplied cDNA or gDNA.

Adults between about 18 and 95 years of age took part from under 25 US areas. Participants reported their clinical history, and cohort assignment relied on those reports. Original data processing: Reference gene primer amplification yielded estimated nucleated cell counts. Clones were read by immunoSEQ multiplex PCR, and TCRdb kept only the in-frame ones, dropping some. Clonal size and the V and J genes are those of that table, whereas D and trimming came from the DNA. The table includes 160,000 or so clones, about 90% detected once. The clonotype was recovered from a human donor with acute COVID-19. The donor label of this sample is uncertain. The chain carries TRBV27 and TRBJ1-3; 7 nucleotides match TRBD1. Sequenced sample: PBMCs or T cells enriched from blood (not recorded which). The CDR3 protein is CASSASTGERNTIYF. DNA of the CDR3: TGTGCCAGCAGCGCATCTACAGGGGAGAGAAACACCATATATTTT.